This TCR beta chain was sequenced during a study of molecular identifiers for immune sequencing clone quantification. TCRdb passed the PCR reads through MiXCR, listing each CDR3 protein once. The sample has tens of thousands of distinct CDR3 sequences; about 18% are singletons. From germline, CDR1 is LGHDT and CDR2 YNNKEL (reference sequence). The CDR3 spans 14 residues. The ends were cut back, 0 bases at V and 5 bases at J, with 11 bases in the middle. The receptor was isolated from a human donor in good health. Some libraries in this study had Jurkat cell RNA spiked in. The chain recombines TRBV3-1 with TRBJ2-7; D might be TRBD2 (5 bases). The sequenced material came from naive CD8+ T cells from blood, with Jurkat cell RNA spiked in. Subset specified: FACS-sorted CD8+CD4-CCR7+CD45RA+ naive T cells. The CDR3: CASSQEPRRHEQYF. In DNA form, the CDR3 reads TGTGCCAGCAGCCAAGAGCCCAGGAGGCACGAGCAGTACTTC.